Shown below are 28 T cell receptor beta chains from a single sample sequenced in a study of tumor-infiltrating lymphocytes in primary liver carcinoma. Starting from 500 ng of total RNA, TCR beta cDNA was produced with a primer in the constant region. For TCR beta, libraries were produced by three nested multiplex PCR rounds using slightly modified ARM-PCR. Both of the initial two PCR rounds ran for 10 cycles and employed TRBV1-TRBV30 forward primers alongside a C-beta reverse primer. TCRdb reprocessed the multiplex PCR reads via MiXCR and lists one record per CDR3 protein. The profile shows almost 200,000 distinct CDR3 sequences, roughly 61% of them singletons. Out of unsorted whole blood came the blood RNA, and germline DNA was extracted as well. Input material: peripheral blood. These receptor sequences come from a woman in her sixties with primary liver carcinoma and hepatitis B virus infection.

The rearrangement links TRBV7-9 to TRBJ2-5; 15 bases align to TRBD2. In germline, CDR1 is SEHNR, CDR2 FQNEAQ (reference sequence). This CDR3 is built from 17 residues. With V trimmed by 5 bases and J by 5 bases, 9 bases remained unmatched. The CDR3 coding sequence is TGTGCCAGCAGCCCGAGAGGGACTAGCGGGAGGCCGGAGACCCAGTACTTC. Amino acid sequence: CASSPRGTSGRPETQYF.

There are many counts of this clonotype. This chain links TRBV6-6 with TRBJ2-2, with D perhaps matching TRBD1 or TRBD2 (5 bases each). This CDR3 is 17 amino acids long. Trimming stripped 3 bases from V and 0 bases from J, with 14 bases between. Germline-derived CDR1 and CDR2 are MNHNY and SVGAGI (reference sequence). The CDR3 DNA reads as TGTGCCAGCAGTTATAGGGGTGCGACTACGAACACCGGGGAGCTGTTTTTT. Protein sequence: CASSYRGATTNTGELFF.

This clonotype was detected ten times or more. The chain recombines TRBV6-5 with TRBJ2-7; the match to TRBD2 covers 9 bases. This CDR3 spans 15 amino acids. Germline loops: CDR1 MNHEY, CDR2 SVGAGI. V was pared by 2 bases and J by 3 bases, with 5 bases of the junction left unmatched. The CDR3 region is CASSYLDSGSYEQYF. DNA for the CDR3: TGTGCCAGCAGTTACCTAGATAGCGGGAGCTACGAGCAGTACTTC.

This clonotype has a handful of counts. A much larger clone differs from this one at a single base, so this may be a read error. The rearrangement uses TRBV6-2 or TRBV6-3 and TRBJ2-7; 11 bases map to TRBD2. Trimming cost V 0 bases and J 5 bases; bases outside gene matches: 12. This CDR3 has 18 residues. Germline-derived CDR1 and CDR2 are MNHEY and SVGEGT. The CDR3 sequence: CASSYSLAGAIGKNEQYF. CDR3 DNA sequence: TGTGCCAGCAGTTACTCACTAGCGGGAGCTATAGGAAAAAACGAGCAGTACTTC.

Regarding this clonotype: Since a much larger clone is just one base distant, this may be a read error. J is TRBJ2-1 and V is TRBV6-2 or TRBV6-3; possibly TRBD1 for D (6 bases). This CDR3 spans 14 amino acids. Germline values: CDR1 MNHEY, CDR2 SVGEGT. The V end was cut by 7 bases, the J end by 4 bases, with 14 bases between. DNA of the CDR3: TGTGCCAGCATGCGGACAGCTAAATACAATGAGCAGTTCTTC. Translated, it gives CASMRTAKYNEQFF.

As regards this clonotype: This CDR3 fails to terminate in the conserved phenylalanine or tryptophan, so it likely reflects a read error. V and J are TRBV11-2 and TRBJ2-5; possibly TRBD2 for D (6 bases). CDR3 length equals 16 residues. V was pared by 5 bases and J by 2 bases, with 18 bases between. In germline, CDR1 is SGHAT, CDR2 FQNNGV. In DNA, the CDR3 is TGTGCCAGCAGCCCCTATGATGGGAGGACACAAGAGACCCAGTACTTA. This gives the protein CASSPYDGRTQETQYL.

This chain uses TRBV5-1 with TRBJ2-7; a weak D match, TRBD1 (5 bases). Judging by the DNA end, TRBJ2-1 fits better; the J call may be wrong. Germline V lookup: CDR1 SGHRS, CDR2 YFSETQ. This CDR3 spans 16 amino acids. The DNA of the CDR3 is TGCGCCAGCAGCTTGACCAGAGCAGGGAAGTTTAATGAGCAGTTCTTC. Its protein product is CASSLTRAGKFNEQFF.

This clonotype was recorded at least ten times. This chain joins TRBV4-1 and TRBJ1-4, with TRBD1 matching over 7 bases. Germline V gives CDR1 MGHRA, CDR2 YSYEKL. J lost 6 bases, V lost 4 bases, and 11 bases had no gene match. The CDR3 is 16 residues long. Written as DNA, the CDR3 is TGCGCCAGCAGCCTTATGAGGAACAGGGGTGATGAAAAACTGTTTTTT. Translating gives CASSLMRNRGDEKLFF.

With regard to this clonotype: It is likely a read error, because the conserved phenylalanine at the end of the CDR3 is missing. This chain uses TRBV5-1 with TRBJ2-2; no firm D call. V was clipped by 2 bases and J by 5 bases, with 10 bases between them. This CDR3 is built from 14 residues. Germline V CDR1 and CDR2: SGHRS, YFSETQ. CDR3 residues: CASSLKVNTGELFL. The CDR3 coding sequence is TGCGCCAGCAGCTTAAAAGTGAATACCGGGGAGCTGTTTCTT.

The chain carries TRBV24-1 and TRBJ1-1; no reliable D call. CDR3 length: 15 amino acids. The V end was cut by 3 bases, the J end by 1 base, with 11 bases between. CDR1 and CDR2 (germline): KGHDR, SFDVKD. The CDR3 nucleotides are TGTGCCACCAGTGATGCCCGCGCGGGGAACACTGAAGCTTTCTTT. It yields the protein CATSDARAGNTEAFF.

A remark on this clonotype: Germline is not matched at one junction end, which may reflect a read error. V gene TRBV4-3 combines with J gene TRBJ1-5; D is perhaps TRBD1 (5 bases). Germline assignment: CDR1 LGHNA and CDR2 YSLEER. The CDR3 has 19 residues. In DNA form, the CDR3 reads TGCGCCAGCAACCAACATAGGACGACCTGGACAATGAGCAATCAGCCCCAGCATTTT. Its protein is CASNQHRTTWTMSNQPQHF.

This clonotype came up once. The junction does not match germline at one end; this may be a read error. J is TRBJ2-7 and V is TRBV11-2, with 7 bases aligning to TRBD1. Germline CDR1 is SGHAT and CDR2 is FQNNGV. The CDR3 runs to 15 residues. The chain's CDR3 is CTSSDHDRDDYGEYF. The DNA of the CDR3 is TGTACCAGCAGCGACCACGACAGGGACGACTACGGGGAGTACTTC.

CDR3 DNA sequence: TGCAACGAGACCATAGGCGACACTGAAGCTTTCTTT. It codes for CNETIGDTEAFF. The V and J genes are TRBV29-1 and TRBJ1-1, with D hard to call. CDR3 size: 12 residues. Germline CDR1 SQVTM, CDR2 ANQGSEA. The full variable domain, its missing parts supplied by reference TRBV29-1 and TRBJ1-1, is SAVISQKPSRDICQRGTSLTIQCQVDSQVTMMFWYRQQPGQSLTLIATANQGSEATYESGFVIDKFPISRPNLTFSTLTVSNMSPEDSSIYLCNETIGDTEAFFGQGTRLTVV.

Concerning this clonotype itself: The junction differs from germline at one of its ends, possibly a read error. This rearrangement joins TRBV7-9 to TRBJ2-7; tentatively, D is TRBD1 (5 bases). There are 14 residues in the CDR3. Germline-derived CDR1 and CDR2 are SEHNR and FQNEAQ (reference sequence). CDR3 sequence: CASSLGDSSYEQYF. For the CDR3, the DNA is TGTGCCAGCAGCTTAGGTGACAGCTCCTATGAGCAGTACTTC.

With regard to this clonotype: A read error is possible here, since a much larger clone lies one base away. This chain joins TRBV30 and TRBJ1-1, with 11 bases matching TRBD1. The CDR3 contains 16 residues. Germline V gene lookup returns CDR1 GTSNPN and CDR2 SVGIG (reference sequence). Losses at the gene ends were 3 bases for V and 5 bases for J; bases not matched to a gene: 11. CDR3 coding DNA: TGTGCCTGGAGGTCCTCGGGACAGGGGGAGCGGACTGAAGCTTTCTTT. It is translated as CAWRSSGQGERTEAFF. Full variable domain (missing parts from reference TRBV30 and TRBJ1-1): SQTIHQWPATLVQPVGSPLSLECTVEGTSNPNLYWYRQAAGRGLQLLFYSVGIGQISSEVPQNLSASRPQDRQFILSSKKLLLSDSGFYLCAWRSSGQGERTEAFFGQGTRLTVV.

This clonotype was found once. A much larger clone lies a single base off, so this may be a read error. V usage is TRBV6-6 and J usage is TRBJ1-5; D gene ambiguous. The CDR3 is made up of 15 amino acids. CDR1 is MNHNY and CDR2 is SVGAGI in the germline V gene (reference sequence). The CDR3 is CVSSLRDGGNQPQHF. The CDR3 region has the DNA TGTGTCAGCAGTTTGAGGGATGGAGGCAATCAGCCCCAGCATTTT.

In its sample, this clonotype was seen many times. The V and J genes are TRBV29-1 and TRBJ1-1; D perhaps matches TRBD1 (5 bases). Trimming removed 7 bases from V and 7 bases from J, with 7 bases in between. Germline CDR1 is SQVTM and CDR2 is ANQGSEA. The CDR3 is 9 residues long. In nucleotides, the CDR3 is TGCAGCGGAGGGGATGAAGCTTTCTTT. The encoded protein is CSGGDEAFF.

As to this clonotype: The DNA is omitted, as the CDR3 cannot be located on it reliably, and the CDR3 follows TCRdb's listing. The J gene is TRBJ2-1, the V gene TRBV29-1; the D call in the table, TRBD1, was not verified against the DNA. CDR1 SQVTM and CDR2 ANQGSEA come from the germline V gene. The CDR3 adds up to 14 amino acids, both ends counted. The CDR3: CSVAGGTTFNEQLF.

V is TRBV5-6 and J is TRBJ2-7, with TRBD2 matching 7 bases. The length of the CDR3 is 18 residues. V lost 4 bases, J lost 2 bases, and 18 bases stayed unmatched. CDR1 is SGHDT and CDR2 is YYEEEE in the germline V gene. The CDR3 reads CASSPTGSVAGVTYEQYF. The DNA of the CDR3 is TGTGCCAGCAGCCCAACGGGGAGCGTGGCGGGAGTGACCTACGAGCAGTACTTC.

With regard to this clonotype: Being one base from a much bigger clone, this may be a read error. The chain uses TRBV6-2 or TRBV6-3 and TRBJ1-5; D is perhaps TRBD1 (6 bases). Germline assignment: CDR1 MNHEY and CDR2 SVGEGT. V was trimmed by 10 bases and J by 5 bases, leaving 15 bases between them. The CDR3 is 13 amino acids. The CDR3 region is CATYDRFDQPQHF. The CDR3 DNA reads as TGTGCCACCTACGACAGGTTCGATCAGCCCCAGCATTTT.

This sequence joins TRBV12-3 or TRBV12-4 and TRBJ2-1, with D tentatively TRBD1 (6 bases). Trimming cost V 6 bases and J 0 bases, with 12 bases left between them. The CDR3 runs to 15 residues. CDR3 protein: CASRSGASSYNEQFF. CDR3 nucleotide sequence: TGTGCCAGCAGATCAGGGGCTAGCTCCTACAATGAGCAGTTCTTC.

The chain has TRBV29-1 and TRBJ2-1, with 10 bases identical to TRBD2. CDR3 length: 17 residues. J was trimmed by 3 bases and V by 8 bases; bases with no gene match: 16. Germline CDR1 is SQVTM and CDR2 is ANQGSEA. The CDR3, as DNA: TGCAGCAAGGGACTCAGAGGGTCTAGCGGGAGCTACAATGAGCAGTTCTTC. As protein: CSKGLRGSSGSYNEQFF.

Only a few counts were recorded for this clonotype. The gene calls are TRBV12-3 or TRBV12-4 and TRBJ2-2, with a weak D call TRBD1 (5 bases). Trimming removed 4 bases from V and 7 bases from J, with 10 bases in between. The CDR3 runs to 13 residues. This CDR3 is CASSSNRGGELFF. The DNA of the CDR3 is TGTGCCAGCAGTTCGAATAGGGGCGGGGAGCTGTTTTTT.

A word on this clonotype: The germline gene is not matched at one end of the junction; a read error may be the cause. The chain has TRBV5-1 and TRBJ2-5; maybe TRBD1 (5 bases). CDR3 length equals 15 residues. The germline V gene encodes CDR1 SGHRS and CDR2 YFSETQ. The CDR3 is CASRLQGSSGETQYF. CDR3 DNA: TGTGCCAGCAGATTGCAGGGATCCTCCGGAGAGACCCAGTACTTC.

This clonotype was seen once. The conserved phenylalanine or tryptophan normally closing the CDR3 is absent here, so this likely arose from a read error. The DNA is left out, because the CDR3 cannot be placed on it with certainty; the CDR3 is given as TCRdb lists it. The chain links TRBV11-2 to TRBJ2-7. CDR1 is SGHAT, CDR2 FQNNGV, per germline. Both ends counted, the CDR3 spans 11 residues. CDR3 residues: CASSLGHEQHL.

To note about this clonotype: Being one base from a much bigger clone, this may be a read error. The chain recombines TRBV6-2 or TRBV6-3 with TRBJ2-1, with unresolved D. In germline, CDR1 is MNHEY, CDR2 SVGEGT. This CDR3 is built from 15 residues. V was cut by 2 bases and J by 3 bases, with 11 bases left in between. The CDR3 protein is CASSYRPAGYNEQFF. CDR3 DNA: TGTGCCAGCAGTTACCGCCCTGCAGGCTACAATGAGCAGTTCTTC.

Worth noting for this clonotype: Lacking the conserved final phenylalanine or tryptophan, this CDR3 likely reflects a read error. The V and J genes are TRBV12-3 or TRBV12-4 and TRBJ2-1; weak D call: TRBD1 (6 bases). The CDR3 contains 11 residues. Deletions cut 5 bases from V and 10 bases from J, with 9 bases between. As DNA, the CDR3 is TGTGCCAGCAGTGTAGGGACAGAGCAGTTCCTC. Its protein is CASSVGTEQFL.

On this clonotype: A much more abundant neighbour one base away suggests this may be a read error. This chain uses TRBV4-2 with TRBJ2-7; no clear D. Germline CDR1 LGHNA, CDR2 YNFKEQ. This CDR3 is built from 15 residues. The CDR3 DNA reads as TGTGCCAACAGCCAAGAGAAGCGAGGCGCTTACGAGCAGTACTTC. This translates into CANSQEKRGAYEQYF.